These 13 T cell receptor beta chains were all obtained from the same sample, sequenced in a study of regulatory T cells in long-lasting Graves disease. Arm-PCR of CDR3 regions with iRepertoire HTBI primers generated TCR beta libraries. TCRdb re-analysed the multiplex PCR reads in MiXCR, keeping a single row per CDR3 protein. The profile shows about 460,000 distinct CDR3 sequences, approximately 23% of them singletons. Time point given: persistent/refractory GD, antithyroid drugs over 5 years with positive TRAb. TCR sequences were obtained from RNA taken from PBMCs. The specimen comprised peripheral blood mononuclear cells (PBMCs), sampled when the disease was refractory, from a patient treated with antithyroid drugs. The receptors originated from a female donor with Graves disease.

To note about this clonotype: This may come from a read error, since a much larger clone is one base off. The chain couples TRBV15 to TRBJ1-4; TRBD1 matches 9 bases. The V gene's germline CDR1 is LNHNV and CDR2 YYDKDF (reference sequence). V shed 1 base and J 8 bases; nucleotides not matched to a gene: 5. The CDR3 covers 15 residues. DNA for the CDR3: TGTGCCACCAGCAGAGGTAGGGGACAGGGAGAAAAACTGTTTTTT. Amino acid sequence: CATSRGRGQGEKLFF.

J is TRBJ2-3 and V is TRBV7-2; tentative D call: TRBD2 (5 bases). The CDR3 is 15 residues long. Germline V gene data show CDR1 as SGHTA and CDR2 as FQGNSA. Trimming shortened V by 1 base and J by 2 bases, and 10 bases separated the two germline ends. The CDR3 nucleotides read TGTGCCAGCAGCTTAGGAGTGACTATCACAGATACGCAGTATTTT. This codes for CASSLGVTITDTQYF.

This clonotype has at least ten counts. The CDR3 nucleotides read TGTGCCAGCAGTCTAGGACAGGCGATGAACACTGAAGCTTTCTTT. This encodes CASSLGQAMNTEAFF. V usage is TRBV6-1 and J usage is TRBJ1-1, with 7 bases identical to TRBD1. V dropped 5 bases and J dropped 0; count of bases not matched to a gene: 6. This CDR3 contains 15 residues. Per germline, CDR1 MNHNS and CDR2 SASEGT.

As for this clonotype: A single base separates this from a much larger clone, so it may be a read error. This chain links TRBV28 with TRBJ2-7; TRBD1 or TRBD2 may be the D gene (7 bases each). Trimming stripped 8 bases from V and 6 bases from J, with 20 bases between. The CDR3 is 14 residues long. Germline V gives CDR1 MDHEN, CDR2 SYDVKM. CDR3 protein: CASGGGGGTCEQYF. The CDR3 DNA follows: TGTGCCAGCGGGGGAGGGGGCGGAACCTGCGAGCAGTACTTC.

The CDR3 DNA reads TGTGCCAGCAGCTTAGAATTGACAGGGCTTAATGAAAAACTGTTTTTT. Translating gives CASSLELTGLNEKLFF. The chain employs TRBV7-2 and TRBJ1-4; TRBD1 matches at 7 bases. CDR1 is SGHTA, CDR2 FQGNSA, per germline. The CDR3 spans 16 residues. V dropped 1 base and J dropped 4; count of bases not matched to a gene: 6.

The chain links TRBV6-5 to TRBJ1-1; no reliable D call. The V end lost 1 base, the J end lost 0 bases, and 12 bases lay between the germline ends. The germline CDR1 and CDR2 sequences are MNHEY and SVGAGI. The CDR3 contains 16 residues. CDR3 in DNA: TGTGCCAGCAGTTACTACTACAGCCTTATGAACACTGAAGCTTTCTTT. This sequence encodes CASSYYYSLMNTEAFF.

The V call is TRBV27, the J call TRBJ1-6; the D is unclear. The CDR3 sequence is 12 residues long. Germline CDR1 is MNHEY and CDR2 is SMNVEV (reference sequence). The V end was cut by 4 bases, the J end by 13 bases, with 11 bases between. CDR3 DNA: TGTGCCAGCAGTTCCCCTGATGTGCCCCTCCACTTT. This gives the protein CASSSPDVPLHF.

This clonotype has at least ten counts. V gene TRBV28 combines with J gene TRBJ1-5; D gene unclear. The CDR3 is 14 amino acids. Trimming pared 0 bases from V and 4 bases from J, leaving 7 bases between. The germline V gene encodes CDR1 MDHEN and CDR2 SYDVKM. The CDR3: CASSLWGGNQPQHF. CDR3 DNA: TGTGCCAGCAGTTTATGGGGCGGGAATCAGCCCCAGCATTTT.

V usage is TRBV20-1 and J usage is TRBJ2-3; 7 bases fit TRBD2. The CDR3 has 15 amino acids. Germline V gene sequence: CDR1 DFQATT, CDR2 SNEGSKA (reference sequence). Trimming removed 6 bases from V and 0 bases from J; junction bases left unmatched: 9. The CDR3 loop is CSAPRLAPSTDTQYF. For the CDR3, the DNA is TGCAGTGCCCCCCGACTAGCTCCGAGCACAGATACGCAGTATTTT.

In its sample, this clonotype was seen many times. This sequence joins TRBV6-1 and TRBJ2-7; 7 bases agree with TRBD1. The CDR3 contains 15 residues. Germline-derived CDR1 and CDR2 are MNHNS and SASEGT. The V and J ends lost 6 bases and 2 bases, in that order; junction bases with no gene match: 10. The CDR3 nucleotides read TGTGCCAGCAGCCAAACCGGGACAGCCACCTACGAGCAGTACTTC. It codes for CASSQTGTATYEQYF.

This sequence joins TRBV18 and TRBJ1-1; D is ambiguous. The length of the CDR3 is 14 residues. Between the trimmed V and J ends, which lost 6 bases and 1 base, there was a span of 12 bases. Germline CDR1 reads KGHSH; CDR2 reads LQKENI. CDR3 sequence reads: CASSLASRNTEAFF. CDR3 DNA sequence: TGTGCCAGCTCTCTCGCTTCCAGGAACACTGAAGCTTTCTTT. Combining the CDR3 with reference TRBV18 and TRBJ1-1 gives the whole variable domain NAGVMQNPRHLVRRRGQEARLRCSPMKGHSHVYWYRQLPEEGLKFMVYLQKENIIDESGMPKERFSAEFPKEGPSILRIQQVVRGDSAAYFCASSLASRNTEAFFGQGTRLTVV.

The chain links TRBV2 to TRBJ1-2; 10 bases are a match to TRBD1. This CDR3 region has 21 residues. Germline CDR1 SNHLY, CDR2 FYNNEI. J was trimmed by 3 bases and V by 0 bases; bases with no gene match: 19. Written as DNA, the CDR3 is TGTGCCAGCAGTGAAGCGCTCTGGCCGGCGTCGACAGGGGGCATAGACTATGGCTACACCTTC. Protein sequence: CASSEALWPASTGGIDYGYTF.

In regard to this clonotype: A read error may be the cause here, since a much bigger clone is one base away. V gene TRBV6-1 combines with J gene TRBJ1-2, with D uncertain. This CDR3 contains 14 residues. Looked up from germline, CDR1 is MNHNS and CDR2 is SASEGT. V was cut by 0 bases and J by 0 bases, with 5 bases left in between. Here the CDR3 reads CASSEAATNYGYTF. Here the CDR3 DNA reads TGTGCCAGCAGTGAAGCGGCCACTAACTATGGCTACACCTTC.